Detailed here is one T cell receptor beta chain. The antigen is unknown. Other DNA sequences in the sample encode the same CDR3. The CDR3 contains 14 residues. Deletions cut 4 bases from V and 4 bases from J, with 13 bases between. Germline V gene sequence: CDR1 SGHTA, CDR2 FQGNSA. PCR employed 60 Vbeta and 13 Jbeta primers. Libraries were prepared by immunoSEQ multiplex PCR; TCRdb keeps only in-frame clonotypes and omits some of them. The data show around 90,000 clones, with approximately 64% seen just once and 20% to 25% held by the top ten. This entry belongs to a study of cytomegalovirus exposure and HLA in healthy donors. General study points: When a later analysis was performed, an Asian-associated ancestry cluster reportedly had fewer N-insertions than the approximately 700-donor mean. When analyzed later, the rates of TCR association showed variation by HLA locus, with DRB1 the most and HLA-C the fewest. Of the V segments, some could not be distinguished, including TRBV6-2 and TRBV6-3, and were excluded.

The clonotype comes from a woman aged 45 to 65 in good health and CMV-seropositive. The genes are TRBV7-2 and TRBJ1-1; D gene uncertain. Sequences were obtained from PBMCs. The CDR3 bases are TGTGCCAGCAGCTCTAACCGGGTTGGCACTGAAGCTTTCTTT. It translates to CASSSNRVGTEAFF. The full variable domain, in which reference TRBV7-2 and TRBJ1-1 provide the parts outside the CDR3, is GAGVSQSPSNKVTEKGKDVELRCDPISGHTALYWYRQSLGQGLEFLIYFQGNSAPDKSGLPSDRFSAERTGGSVSTLTIQRTQQEDSAVYLCASSSNRVGTEAFFGQGTRLTVV.